Listed below are T cell receptor beta chains from one sample, sequenced in a study of T cell responses to AZD1222 COVID-19 vaccine. Repertoires were generated with immunoSEQ multiplex PCR, while TCRdb's copy carries only in-frame clones and drops some. In the table there are over 150,000 clones, 85% to 95% of which are singletons. This sample comprised peripheral blood, obtained 28 days after the second dose of the MenACWY control vaccine. The receptors stem from an adult who received the MenACWY meningococcal vaccine as a control. CDR3s include the opening cysteine and the closing phenylalanine or tryptophan. Each record gives: J gene, clone size, V gene, D gene, CDR3 DNA, CDR3 protein. The D gene is left open where the match is weak. Expanded clones are given a class, and other clones once, few, many or no size at all.

TRBJ1-2,.,TRBV7-2,.,TGTGCCAGCAGTCTCCCCAGTGGTGGCTACACCTTC,CASSLPSGGYTF
TRBJ1-3,.,TRBV6-5,.,TGTGCCAGCAGTTACTCGTCCCTGTCTGGAAACACCATATATTTT,CASSYSSLSGNTIYF
TRBJ1-1,.,TRBV5-1,.,TGCGCCAGCAGCTTGGGTGGGCAGGGGACCACTGAAGCTTTCTTT,CASSLGGQGTTEAFF
TRBJ1-3,.,TRBV5-1,.,TGCGCCAGCAGCTTGGATGGGGGCCTCGCTGGAAACACCATATATTTT,CASSLDGGLAGNTIYF
TRBJ2-3,.,TRBV6-6,TRBD2,TGTGCCAGCAGTCCCAACTTCCCTAGCGGGGGGGCGATAGATACGCAGTATTTT,CASSPNFPSGGAIDTQYF
TRBJ1-1,.,TRBV29-1,.,TGCAGCGTTGAAGACAGGAGGTACACTGAAGCTTTCTTT,CSVEDRRYTEAFF
TRBJ1-2,.,TRBV12-3/TRBV12-4,TRBD1,TGTGCCAGCAGTCGACAGGGGTACTATGGCTACACCTTC,CASSRQGYYGYTF
TRBJ1-1,.,TRBV5-1,.,TGCGCCAGCAGCTTGGACAGAAACACTGAAGCTTTCTTT,CASSLDRNTEAFF
TRBJ1-5,.,TRBV18,.,TGTGCCAGCTCACCAGTGGCAGGGCTTCGCAATCAGCCCCAGCATTTT,CASSPVAGLRNQPQHF
TRBJ2-2,.,TRBV7-2,TRBD1,TGTGCCAGCAGACGGACAGGACCCACCGGGGAGCTGTTTTTT,CASRRTGPTGELFF
TRBJ1-5,.,TRBV5-1,.,TGCGCCAGCAGCGGGATCCCCAATCAGCCCCAGCATTTT,CASSGIPNQPQHF
TRBJ2-2,.,TRBV2,.,TGTGCCAGCAGGACCCAGGGGTTCGACACCGGGGAGCTGTTTTTT,CASRTQGFDTGELFF
TRBJ1-2,.,TRBV6-5,.,TGTGCCAGCAGTTACGAGGCCAGGGCGTACTATGGCTACACCTTC,CASSYEARAYYGYTF
TRBJ1-1,.,TRBV18,TRBD1,TGTGCCAGCTCACCGACAGGGAACCCTGAAGCTTTCTTT,CASSPTGNPEAFF
TRBJ2-1,.,TRBV24-1,TRBD1,TGTGCCACCAGTGAATACAGGGGAGATGAGCAGTTCTTC,CATSEYRGDEQFF
TRBJ1-2,.,TRBV29-1,.,TGCAGCGTTGCCAGGGGAGAGGGCTACACCTTC,CSVARGEGYTF
TRBJ2-3,.,TRBV6-1,TRBD1,TGTGCCAGCAGTGAATATGGCAGGGGGATGGCAGATACGCAGTATTTT,CASSEYGRGMADTQYF
TRBJ2-7,.,TRBV28,TRBD2,TGTGCCAGCAATTTCGGGGGGTACGAGCAGTACTTC,CASNFGGYEQYF
TRBJ2-7,once,TRBV5-4,TRBD1,TGTGCCAGCAGCTTGGGTGGACAGGGCGCCTACGAGCAGTACTTC,CASSLGGQGAYEQYF
TRBJ1-1,.,TRBV2,TRBD1,TGTGCCAGCAGGGGACAGGGATGGGGAACTGAAGCTTTCTTT,CASRGQGWGTEAFF
TRBJ1-1,.,TRBV4-1,.,TGCGCCACAACGGGGGGGAGGGGTTCTGAAGCTTTCTTT,CATTGGRGSEAFF
TRBJ1-1,.,TRBV6-1,.,TGTGCCAGCAGTGAATTCGGAGTAGAGGGTCCGAACACTGAAGCTTTCTTT,CASSEFGVEGPNTEAFF
TRBJ1-2,.,TRBV20-1,.,TGCAGTGCTAGAAAAAACTATGGCTACACCTTC,CSARKNYGYTF
TRBJ1-3,.,TRBV13,.,TGTGCCAGCAGCTTAGTACAGGCCGGCGGAAACACCATATATTTT,CASSLVQAGGNTIYF
TRBJ1-1,.,TRBV28,.,TGTGCTCACTCGGAGCTGCTTATGAACACTGAAGCTTTCTTT,CAHSELLMNTEAFF
TRBJ2-3,.,TRBV30,TRBD2,TGTGCCTGGAGTGTCGGGGGGACAGATACGCAGTATTTT,CAWSVGGTDTQYF
TRBJ1-5,.,TRBV2,.,TGTGCCAGCAGTGTAAACCTCTATAGCAATCAGCCCCAGCATTTT,CASSVNLYSNQPQHF
TRBJ2-3,.,TRBV28,.,TGTGCCAGCAGTTTATGGGCGGAAGGCACAGATACGCAGTATTTT,CASSLWAEGTDTQYF
TRBJ1-6,few,TRBV7-2,.,TGTGCCAGCAGCCCTTTACAGGGTGTCTCACCCCTCCACTTT,CASSPLQGVSPLHF
TRBJ2-7,.,TRBV19,TRBD1,TGTGCCAGTAGGGCCGGGACAGGGGGCGCCTTCGAGCAGTACTTC,CASRAGTGGAFEQYF
TRBJ1-1,.,TRBV27,.,TGTGCCAGCAACTCTTTAGCGGGTGAAGCTTTCTTT,CASNSLAGEAFF
TRBJ1-2,once,TRBV19,TRBD1,TGTGCCAGTAGAACGGGACAGGGGATCTATGGCTACACCTTC,CASRTGQGIYGYTF
TRBJ2-7,.,TRBV15,.,TGTGCCACCAGCCTAGACGGGGACCGAGGCTACGAGCAGTACTTC,CATSLDGDRGYEQYF
TRBJ1-1,.,TRBV29-1,.,TGCAGCGTTGAAGTAGTTCCCCCGAACACTGAAGCTTTCTTT,CSVEVVPPNTEAFF
TRBJ1-1,.,TRBV28,.,TGTGCCAGCAGTTTCGTAGGGACCCGGGGGGATCAAGCTTTCTTT,CASSFVGTRGDQAFF
TRBJ2-1,.,TRBV7-2,.,TGTGCCAGCAGCTTAAGGTCAGGGGCCGTTCCCAATGAGCAGTTCTTC,CASSLRSGAVPNEQFF
TRBJ1-4,.,TRBV25-1,.,TGTGCCAGCAGTGAATGGGAGAAAAAACTGTTTTTT,CASSEWEKKLFF
TRBJ1-2,.,TRBV6-5,.,TGTGCCAGCAGCCTGACAGATAACTATGGCTACACCTTC,CASSLTDNYGYTF
TRBJ1-3,.,TRBV7-6,.,TGTGCCAGCAGCTCCTCCAGGGAATCTGGAAACACCATATATTTT,CASSSSRESGNTIYF
TRBJ2-5,.,TRBV21-1,.,TGTGCCAGCAGCAAAAGGCAGCGGGGGCAAGAGACCCAGTACTTC,CASSKRQRGQETQYF
TRBJ1-5,once,TRBV27,.,TGTGCCAGCAGTTTCCAGGAGTCCCAGCCCCAGCATTTT,CASSFQESQPQHF
TRBJ1-1,.,TRBV15,.,TGTGCCACCAGCAGAGATCAGACGAAGAGTCGAGCTTTCTTT,CATSRDQTKSRAFF
TRBJ1-2,.,TRBV6-6,.,TGTGCCAGCACCGTCCGCCTCCAGGGGACCTATGGCTACACCTTC,CASTVRLQGTYGYTF
TRBJ2-3,once,TRBV5-1,.,TGCGCCAGCAGCTCCGACTCTAGCACAGATACGCAGTATTTT,CASSSDSSTDTQYF
TRBJ1-1,.,TRBV6-5,TRBD1,TGTGCCAGCAGTCCTGGGACAGTAAAGAACACTGAAGCTTTCTTT,CASSPGTVKNTEAFF